A selection of T cell receptor beta chains follows, all from one sample in a study of blood T cell repertoires in COVID-19. Generated by immunoSEQ multiplex PCR, the TCRdb table keeps only in-frame clones and is missing some. Here the sample spans about 240,000 clones, 82% being singletons. Material for sequencing was peripheral blood. Source of these receptors: a woman in her 70s with acute or convalescent COVID-19. Each CDR3 is given with its conserved first and last residue. A D gene is named only where the DNA matches it firmly. Clone size, where shown, is once, few, many, or a class for clones that have expanded.

V gene	clone size	J gene	D gene	CDR3 DNA	CDR3 protein
TRBV5-1	once	TRBJ1-2	-	TGCGCCAGCAGCTTGGCAGGGTCGGAGTATGGCTACACCTTC	CASSLAGSEYGYTF
TRBV7-9	-	TRBJ1-1	TRBD1	TGTGCCAGCAGCTTTTCTGGGACAGGGGGATCTGAAGCTTTCTTT	CASSFSGTGGSEAFF
TRBV28	-	TRBJ2-3	TRBD1	TGTGCCAGCAGTCCGGGACAGGGGAACACAGATACGCAGTATTTT	CASSPGQGNTDTQYF
TRBV20-1	-	TRBJ1-2	-	TGCAGTGCTCCTCCTAACTATGGCTACACCTTC	CSAPPNYGYTF
TRBV9	-	TRBJ2-5	-	TGTGCCAGCAGCGTAAACGGCCAAGAGACCCAGTACTTC	CASSVNGQETQYF
TRBV28	-	TRBJ1-6	-	TGTGCCAGCAGTTTGAGGCGATGGAGTTTGTCACCCCTCCACTTT	CASSLRRWSLSPLHF
TRBV19	-	TRBJ2-3	TRBD2	TGTGCCAGTACTGACGGGGGGGCCGGCACAGATACGCAGTATTTT	CASTDGGAGTDTQYF
TRBV5-1	-	TRBJ1-3	TRBD1	TGCGCCAGCAGCTCCCAAGGGGGCGATGGAAACACCATATATTTT	CASSSQGGDGNTIYF
TRBV4-1	-	TRBJ2-1	TRBD1	TGCGCCAGCAGCCCTGACAGGGGGCATTACAATGAGCAGTTCTTC	CASSPDRGHYNEQFF
TRBV2	-	TRBJ1-1	-	TGTGCCAGCAGTGTCGGTGGGGCCACTGAAGCTTTCTTT	CASSVGGATEAFF
TRBV6-2/TRBV6-3	-	TRBJ2-2	TRBD1	TGTGCCAGCAGTTCCATGGACAGGGCTTCCTACACCGGGGAGCTGTTTTTT	CASSSMDRASYTGELFF
TRBV24-1	-	TRBJ2-3	-	TGTGCCACCAGTGATTTCCGAGACCGGGGTGGGGATACGCAGTATTTT	CATSDFRDRGGDTQYF